A selection of T cell receptor beta chains follows, all from one sample in a study of blood T cells in healthy people across ages. TCRdb recomputed calls from the 5' RACE reads with MiXCR, one row per CDR3 protein. The sample has about 1.6 million distinct CDR3 sequences, roughly 30% seen once; the top ten hold roughly 12%. Sequenced sample: blood. All receptors derive from a woman in her twenties or thirties in good health. The CDR3 runs from the conserved cysteine through the conserved F or W. The D gene is left open where the match is weak.

CDR3aa: CASSHGGTGSNYGYTF; v_gene: TRBV5-1; j_gene: TRBJ1-2; d_gene: TRBD1
CDR3aa: CASSFFRGGVAQYF; v_gene: TRBV12-3/TRBV12-4; j_gene: TRBJ2-5; d_gene: TRBD2
CDR3aa: CASRSGGTGANVLTF; v_gene: TRBV9; j_gene: TRBJ2-6; d_gene: TRBD1
CDR3aa: CSAQGRSSYNEQFF; v_gene: TRBV20-1; j_gene: TRBJ2-1; d_gene: NA
CDR3aa: CSASHWGASGDQPQHF; v_gene: TRBV20-1; j_gene: TRBJ1-5; d_gene: NA
CDR3aa: CSVENEGQTYEQYF; v_gene: TRBV29-1; j_gene: TRBJ2-7; d_gene: NA
CDR3aa: CSAFLTGSSYEQYF; v_gene: TRBV20-1; j_gene: TRBJ2-7; d_gene: NA
CDR3aa: CTSSLGGSPRDTQYF; v_gene: TRBV5-6; j_gene: TRBJ2-3; d_gene: NA
CDR3aa: CASSLSWTSFEQFF; v_gene: TRBV27; j_gene: TRBJ2-1; d_gene: TRBD2
CDR3aa: CASSKDRGINQPQHF; v_gene: TRBV5-5; j_gene: TRBJ1-5; d_gene: TRBD1
CDR3aa: CASSRPFDSGQGRGFEQYF; v_gene: TRBV28; j_gene: TRBJ2-7; d_gene: TRBD1
CDR3aa: CASSPWGAGEDYEQYF; v_gene: TRBV5-4; j_gene: TRBJ2-7; d_gene: TRBD2
CDR3aa: CATSRYPIANEKLFF; v_gene: TRBV15; j_gene: TRBJ1-4; d_gene: NA
CDR3aa: CASSEVGRDETQYF; v_gene: TRBV6-1; j_gene: TRBJ2-5; d_gene: NA
CDR3aa: CASSYGDRRSYEQYF; v_gene: TRBV5-6; j_gene: TRBJ2-7; d_gene: TRBD1
CDR3aa: CASEEGDEQFF; v_gene: TRBV10-3; j_gene: TRBJ2-1; d_gene: NA
CDR3aa: CASSSPSQGVRETQYF; v_gene: TRBV5-4; j_gene: NA; d_gene: NA
CDR3aa: CASSLRTGTSAPEQYF; v_gene: TRBV5-1; j_gene: NA; d_gene: TRBD2
CDR3aa: CAWGLFYNEQFF; v_gene: TRBV30; j_gene: TRBJ2-1; d_gene: NA
CDR3aa: CSARIRGVHEQYF; v_gene: TRBV20-1; j_gene: TRBJ2-7; d_gene: NA
CDR3aa: CASSQVVIKETQYF; v_gene: TRBV14; j_gene: TRBJ2-5; d_gene: NA
CDR3aa: CASSSVLNTEAFF; v_gene: TRBV7-8; j_gene: TRBJ1-1; d_gene: NA
CDR3aa: CASSQGGQAYNEQFF; v_gene: TRBV3-1; j_gene: TRBJ2-1; d_gene: TRBD1
CDR3aa: CASSFQQTLREQYF; v_gene: TRBV12-3/TRBV12-4; j_gene: TRBJ2-7; d_gene: NA
CDR3aa: CASTPPSERTDAQYF; v_gene: TRBV12-3/TRBV12-4; j_gene: TRBJ2-3; d_gene: NA
CDR3aa: CAGSQGPFYEQYF; v_gene: TRBV14; j_gene: NA; d_gene: NA
CDR3aa: CAISAILGEGLAGGAYTDTQYF; v_gene: TRBV10-3; j_gene: TRBJ2-3; d_gene: TRBD2
CDR3aa: CASSVAGEGETQYF; v_gene: TRBV9; j_gene: TRBJ2-5; d_gene: NA
CDR3aa: CASSQVGGVYNEQFF; v_gene: TRBV14; j_gene: TRBJ2-1; d_gene: NA
CDR3aa: CASSLRSWGDEQFF; v_gene: TRBV7-6; j_gene: TRBJ2-1; d_gene: NA
CDR3aa: CASSGYGGGVWFF; v_gene: TRBV7-6; j_gene: TRBJ2-1; d_gene: TRBD2
CDR3aa: CVSSYGTAPYEQYF; v_gene: TRBV6-2/TRBV6-3; j_gene: TRBJ2-7; d_gene: NA
CDR3aa: CASSSGGSDEQFF; v_gene: TRBV6-2/TRBV6-3; j_gene: TRBJ2-1; d_gene: TRBD2
CDR3aa: CASSSGGSNEQFF; v_gene: TRBV12-3/TRBV12-4; j_gene: TRBJ2-1; d_gene: TRBD2
CDR3aa: CSAPGTSDSYEQYF; v_gene: TRBV20-1; j_gene: TRBJ2-7; d_gene: TRBD2
CDR3aa: CASSLGLAPLAKNIQYF; v_gene: TRBV12-3/TRBV12-4; j_gene: TRBJ2-4; d_gene: TRBD2
CDR3aa: CASSLHLINTTDTQYF; v_gene: TRBV7-3; j_gene: TRBJ2-3; d_gene: NA
CDR3aa: CASSQPGLGGETQYF; v_gene: TRBV4-1; j_gene: TRBJ2-5; d_gene: TRBD2
CDR3aa: CSGVPTDTQYF; v_gene: TRBV20-1; j_gene: TRBJ2-3; d_gene: NA
CDR3aa: CASGLFQGANTEAFF; v_gene: TRBV12-5; j_gene: TRBJ1-1; d_gene: TRBD1
CDR3aa: CASSQEGRGGFGNQPQHF; v_gene: TRBV4-1; j_gene: TRBJ1-5; d_gene: NA
CDR3aa: CSARDTSRRVDGYTF; v_gene: TRBV20-1; j_gene: TRBJ1-2; d_gene: NA
CDR3aa: CASRETGQETQYF; v_gene: TRBV12-3/TRBV12-4; j_gene: TRBJ2-5; d_gene: NA
CDR3aa: CASRADRARGEQYF; v_gene: TRBV2; j_gene: TRBJ2-7; d_gene: TRBD1
CDR3aa: CSAERSYEQYF; v_gene: TRBV20-1; j_gene: TRBJ2-7; d_gene: NA
CDR3aa: CSVREPGGSYEQYF; v_gene: TRBV20-1; j_gene: TRBJ2-7; d_gene: TRBD2
CDR3aa: CASSTGQGFYEQYF; v_gene: TRBV6-6; j_gene: TRBJ2-7; d_gene: TRBD1
CDR3aa: CASSLGLADKETQYF; v_gene: TRBV5-1; j_gene: TRBJ2-5; d_gene: TRBD2
CDR3aa: CAISEESLGRYTF; v_gene: TRBV10-3; j_gene: TRBJ1-2; d_gene: NA
CDR3aa: CASSFLLAGAYSEQFF; v_gene: TRBV5-1; j_gene: TRBJ2-1; d_gene: TRBD2
CDR3aa: CASSLFAGYSFPGGETQYF; v_gene: TRBV5-6; j_gene: NA; d_gene: NA
CDR3aa: CASSPGTGSRTQYF; v_gene: TRBV9; j_gene: TRBJ2-5; d_gene: TRBD1
CDR3aa: CASSESGRKQTQYF; v_gene: TRBV6-1; j_gene: TRBJ2-5; d_gene: NA
CDR3aa: CASSVASGEYEQYF; v_gene: TRBV9; j_gene: TRBJ2-7; d_gene: NA
CDR3aa: CASKRVLGSYNEQFF; v_gene: TRBV27; j_gene: TRBJ2-1; d_gene: NA
CDR3aa: CSARYPGRRVGYTF; v_gene: TRBV20-1; j_gene: TRBJ1-2; d_gene: NA
CDR3aa: CASSLRAHRNTEAFF; v_gene: TRBV21-1; j_gene: TRBJ1-1; d_gene: NA
CDR3aa: CASSFTRLEQYF; v_gene: TRBV11-2; j_gene: NA; d_gene: NA
CDR3aa: CASSSKAGHTEAFF; v_gene: TRBV12-3/TRBV12-4; j_gene: TRBJ1-1; d_gene: NA